A single sample gave rise to the 25 T cell receptor beta chains below, sequenced in a study of blood T cell repertoires in COVID-19. The protocol was immunoSEQ multiplex PCR, while the TCRdb copy is restricted to in-frame clones and leaves out a portion. Among around 270,000 clones, approximately 85% were seen once, and the ten largest hold approximately 4%. Sequencing was performed on PBMCs or T cells enriched from blood (not recorded which). All receptors come from a woman aged 25 to 39 who had recovered from COVID-19.

The chain has TRBV18 and TRBJ1-4; 7 nucleotides match TRBD1. This CDR3 is built from 15 residues. V gave up 0 bases and J gave up 7 bases; unmatched junction bases: 5. Germline V gene sequence: CDR1 KGHSH, CDR2 LQKENI. The CDR3 DNA is TGTGCCAGCTCACCACCGAGCTACAGGGGTGAAAAACTGTTTTTT. It specifies CASSPPSYRGEKLFF. The variable domain in full, completed from reference TRBV18 and TRBJ1-4, reads NAGVMQNPRHLVRRRGQEARLRCSPMKGHSHVYWYRQLPEEGLKFMVYLQKENIIDESGMPKERFSAEFPKEGPSILRIQQVVRGDSAAYFCASSPPSYRGEKLFFGSGTQLSVL.

V gene TRBV29-1 combines with J gene TRBJ2-7; maybe TRBD1 (5 bases). This CDR3 has 14 amino acids. CDR1 and CDR2 (germline): SQVTM, ANQGSEA. V dropped 4 bases and J dropped 1 base, with 14 bases sitting between them. The CDR3 nucleotides read TGCAGCGTTGGAACAGGCTACGGGTCCTACGAGCAGTACTTC. Protein product: CSVGTGYGSYEQYF.

The chain uses TRBV11-3 and TRBJ1-2, with a weak D call TRBD1 (5 bases). CDR1 SGHNT and CDR2 YENEEA come from the germline V gene. The CDR3 contains 15 residues. Trimming took 2 bases from V and 1 from J, leaving 11 bases between them. CDR3 nucleotides: TGTGCCAGCAGCTTAAGGGGTCACTATAACTATGGCTACACCTTC. Translating gives CASSLRGHYNYGYTF.

V is TRBV30 and J is TRBJ1-3; no clear D. The CDR3 consists of 16 residues. Germline V gives CDR1 GTSNPN, CDR2 SVGIG (reference sequence). Trimming shortened V by 0 bases and J by 8 bases, and 20 bases separated the two germline ends. As DNA, the CDR3 is TGTGCCTGGAGTGTACGCTTCCCGGTCCCCGGGGACACCATATATTTT. The encoded protein is CAWSVRFPVPGDTIYF.

As regards this clone: A much larger clone lies one base from this, so it may be a read error. The CDR3 loop is CASSEMAGYGYTF. As DNA, the CDR3 is TGTGCCAGCAGTGAAATGGCAGGCTATGGCTACACCTTC. The chain recombines TRBV6-1 with TRBJ1-2; D gene unclear. This CDR3 region has 13 residues. Between the trimmed V and J ends, which lost 2 bases and 4 bases, there was a span of 8 bases. In germline, CDR1 is MNHNS, CDR2 SASEGT.

This rearrangement joins TRBV30 to TRBJ1-6, with unresolved D. With 3 bases removed from V and 9 bases from J, the gap between germline ends came to 15 bases. There are 14 residues in the CDR3. Germline V gene lookup returns CDR1 GTSNPN and CDR2 SVGIG (reference sequence). CDR3 region: CAWRRDKVPSPLHF. In DNA form, the CDR3 reads TGTGCCTGGAGAAGAGACAAGGTACCTTCACCCCTCCACTTT.

The chain has TRBV18 and TRBJ1-3, with D maybe TRBD1 (5 bases). Trimming took off 6 bases at V and 2 bases at J, with 8 bases between the two ends. The length of the CDR3 is 13 residues. In germline, CDR1 is KGHSH, CDR2 LQKENI. In DNA, the CDR3 is TGTGCCAGCTCCCCGGGGGCTGGAAACACCATATATTTT. Translating it yields CASSPGAGNTIYF.

The chain employs TRBV30 and TRBJ1-2; possible D gene TRBD1, 5 bases. The CDR3 totals 12 residues. Germline V gene data show CDR1 as GTSNPN and CDR2 as SVGIG (reference sequence). V dropped 4 bases and J dropped 6 bases, with 12 bases sitting between them. DNA for the CDR3: TGTGCCTGGACCCGACAGCCACATGGCTACACCTTC. Its protein is CAWTRQPHGYTF. The full variable domain, rest sourced from reference TRBV30 and TRBJ1-2, is SQTIHQWPATLVQPVGSPLSLECTVEGTSNPNLYWYRQAAGRGLQLLFYSVGIGQISSEVPQNLSASRPQDRQFILSSKKLLLSDSGFYLCAWTRQPHGYTFGSGTRLTVV.

This clone came up a few times. The gene calls are TRBV19 and TRBJ1-5, with a weak D call TRBD1 (5 bases). Between the trimmed V and J ends, which lost 3 bases and 4 bases, there was a span of 16 bases. The CDR3 spans 16 residues. The V gene's germline CDR1 is LNHDA and CDR2 SQIVND (reference sequence). CDR3 amino acids: CASSIGAGLGNQPQHF. In nucleotides, the CDR3 is TGTGCCAGTAGTATTGGGGCTGGTTTAGGGAATCAGCCCCAGCATTTT. Looking up the rest from reference TRBV19 and TRBJ1-5 gives the full variable domain: DGGITQSPKYLFRKEGQNVTLSCEQNLNHDAMYWYRQDPGQGLRLIYYSQIVNDFQKGDIAEGYSVSREKKESFPLTVTSAQKNPTAFYLCASSIGAGLGNQPQHFGDGTRLSIL.

The rearrangement joins TRBV25-1 to TRBJ1-2, with a weak D call TRBD1 (6 bases). The CDR3 runs 14 residues. Trimming took off 3 bases at V and 5 bases at J, with 13 bases between the two ends. The germline V gene encodes CDR1 MGHDK and CDR2 SYGVNS. CDR3 nucleotides: TGTGCCAGCAGTGATCCTGGACAGCCTTATGGCTACACCTTC. Protein sequence: CASSDPGQPYGYTF.

This clone was observed a few times. The chain employs TRBV30 and TRBJ2-7; TRBD2 agrees at 9 bases. The CDR3 consists of 16 residues. Germline V gives CDR1 GTSNPN, CDR2 SVGIG (reference sequence). V dropped 2 bases and J dropped 2; count of bases not matched to a gene: 10. Here the CDR3 reads CAWSSSRLAVTYEQYF. DNA of the CDR3: TGTGCCTGGAGTTCCTCCAGACTAGCGGTCACCTACGAGCAGTACTTC.

The chain recombines TRBV25-1 with TRBJ1-6; TRBD1 aligns across 8 bases. The CDR3 has 16 amino acids. J gave up 5 bases and V 5 bases, and 8 bases lay outside the gene matches. Germline values: CDR1 MGHDK, CDR2 SYGVNS. CDR3 bases: TGTGCCAGCAGTAACCCGACAGGGGCTGATAATTCACCCCTCCACTTT. This encodes CASSNPTGADNSPLHF.

The V and J genes are TRBV6-5 and TRBJ2-7, with 10 bases lining up with TRBD1. Germline V gene sequence: CDR1 MNHEY, CDR2 SVGAGI. V lost 6 bases to trimming and J lost 5 bases; unmatched junction nucleotides: 10. The CDR3 totals 15 residues. CDR3 residues: CASSLRDRGRHEQYF. The CDR3 coding sequence is TGTGCCAGCAGCCTCCGGGACAGGGGCCGCCACGAGCAGTACTTC.

This chain uses TRBV6-5 with TRBJ1-2; D remains unclear. Germline assignment: CDR1 MNHEY and CDR2 SVGAGI. V shed 5 bases and J shed 4 bases, with 11 bases lying between them. The CDR3 loop spans 13 amino acids. Here the CDR3 DNA reads TGTGCCAGCAGTCTTAAACTTTTCTATGGCTACACCTTC. It is translated as CASSLKLFYGYTF.

The rearrangement links TRBV28 to TRBJ1-2; no firm D call. V was pared by 5 bases and J by 8 bases, with 18 bases between. The germline V gene has CDR1 MDHEN and CDR2 SYDVKM. The CDR3 is 14 amino acids. CDR3: CASSPNSYQDGYTF. The CDR3, as DNA: TGTGCCAGCAGTCCTAACAGTTACCAAGACGGCTACACCTTC.

This chain joins TRBV5-4 and TRBJ1-1; tentatively, D is TRBD1 (6 bases). V lost 4 bases and J 1 base, leaving 14 bases between the germline ends. CDR3 length: 15 amino acids. CDR1 SGHNT and CDR2 YYREEE come from the germline V gene (reference sequence). Written as DNA, the CDR3 is TGTGCCAGCAGCGGGGGATCACAGGGGAACACTGAAGCTTTCTTT. Its protein is CASSGGSQGNTEAFF. The whole variable domain, filled in from reference TRBV5-4 and TRBJ1-1, reads ETGVTQSPTHLIKTRGQQVTLRCSSQSGHNTVSWYQQALGQGPQFIFQYYREEENGRGNFPPRFSGLQFPNYSSELNVNALELDDSALYLCASSGGSQGNTEAFFGQGTRLTVV.

The chain recombines TRBV19 with TRBJ2-7; D is unclear. The ends were cut back, 3 bases at V and 3 bases at J, with 9 bases in the middle. Germline assignment: CDR1 LNHDA and CDR2 SQIVND (reference sequence). The CDR3 has 13 residues. CDR3 protein: CASSISVNYEQYF. In DNA, the CDR3 is TGTGCCAGTAGTATTTCGGTAAACTACGAGCAGTACTTC.

This chain joins TRBV7-9 and TRBJ2-5; 8 nucleotides align to TRBD2. The germline gives CDR1 SEHNR, CDR2 FQNEAQ (reference sequence). V lost 0 bases, J lost 5 bases, and 11 bases stayed unmatched. The CDR3 is 17 amino acids. The CDR3 loop reads CASSLAPERELFETQYF. In DNA, the CDR3 is TGTGCCAGCAGCTTAGCGCCGGAGCGGGAGCTTTTCGAGACCCAGTACTTC.

The genes are TRBV5-1 and TRBJ1-2; TRBD1 agrees at 8 bases. Trimming removed 4 bases from V and 8 bases from J; junction bases left unmatched: 10. The germline V gene encodes CDR1 SGHRS and CDR2 YFSETQ. This CDR3 comprises 14 residues. CDR3 coding DNA: TGCGCCAGCAGCACGGGACAGGAGCTGAGCGGCTACACCTTC. As protein: CASSTGQELSGYTF.

The chain uses TRBV27 and TRBJ1-2, with no clear D. Germline CDR1 reads MNHEY; CDR2 reads SMNVEV (reference sequence). There are 14 residues in the CDR3. The V gene lost 3 bases and the J gene lost 2 bases, with 10 bases spanning the gap. The CDR3 region is CASSFFGGNYGYTF. CDR3 nucleotide sequence: TGTGCCAGCAGTTTTTTTGGAGGGAACTATGGCTACACCTTC.

V and J are TRBV4-2 and TRBJ1-6; weak D call: TRBD1 (6 bases). This CDR3 has 14 residues. V was clipped by 0 bases and J by 10 bases, with 10 bases between them. The germline gives CDR1 LGHNA, CDR2 YNFKEQ. CDR3 nucleotide sequence: TGTGCCAGCAGCCAAGATACAGGGAAATCACCCCTCCACTTT. The encoded protein is CASSQDTGKSPLHF.

The rearrangement links TRBV6-6 to TRBJ1-1, with D possibly being TRBD1 (6 bases). Looked up from germline, CDR1 is MNHNY and CDR2 is SVGAGI (reference sequence). CDR3 length: 16 amino acids. Trimming left V 1 base short and J 1 base short, with 13 bases between. Written as DNA, the CDR3 is TGTGCCAGCAGTTACTATCCAGGGGTCGGGAACACTGAAGCTTTCTTT. It yields the protein CASSYYPGVGNTEAFF.

V is TRBV5-6 and J is TRBJ1-2, with a weak D call TRBD1 (5 bases). The CDR3 runs 16 residues. Germline loops: CDR1 SGHDT, CDR2 YYEEEE. V gave up 2 bases and J gave up 2 bases, with 16 bases separating them. CDR3 region: CASSLMGLLLNYGYTF. The DNA for the CDR3 is TGTGCCAGCAGCTTAATGGGGCTTCTCCTGAACTATGGCTACACCTTC.

The chain has TRBV5-1 and TRBJ2-3; 7 bases are shared with TRBD1. The CDR3 loop spans 15 amino acids. Germline V gives CDR1 SGHRS, CDR2 YFSETQ. V trimming: 4 bases; J trimming: 4 bases; junction bases outside the gene matches: 9. CDR3 bases: TGCGCCAGCAGCCCAGGGGGATCTAGCCCAGATACGCAGTATTTT. It is translated as CASSPGGSSPDTQYF. Full variable domain (rest looked up from reference TRBV5-1 and TRBJ2-3): KAGVTQTPRYLIKTRGQQVTLSCSPISGHRSVSWYQQTPGQGLQFLFEYFSETQRNKGNFPGRFSGRQFSNSRSEMNVSTLELGDSALYLCASSPGGSSPDTQYFGPGTRLTVL.

The chain employs TRBV5-6 and TRBJ1-2; the D is unclear. The CDR3 spans 16 residues. Germline V gene lookup returns CDR1 SGHDT and CDR2 YYEEEE. The V end was cut by 0 bases, the J end by 7 bases, with 19 bases between. The CDR3 coding sequence is TGTGCCAGCAGCTTGGGAGACAAAGTCTTCCTCTCTGGCTACACCTTC. Encoded protein: CASSLGDKVFLSGYTF.